What follows are 13 T cell receptor beta chains derived from one specimen sequenced in a study of T cells in tuberculosis. TCRdb's table, derived via immunoSEQ multiplex PCR, lists solely in-frame clones and lacks some. The sample lists fewer than 35,000 clones, roughly 88% seen once, with about 5% in the top ten. Noted time point: new active TB diagnosis, blood taken before or within 7 days of starting treatment. Source: PBMCs, taken at tuberculosis diagnosis. These TCRs come from an adult with tuberculosis.

The V and J genes are TRBV9 and TRBJ2-3; tentatively, D is TRBD2 (5 bases). This CDR3 has 15 residues. The germline V and J ends were trimmed by 3 bases and 2 bases, with 13 bases remaining between them. Germline V CDR1 and CDR2: SGDLS, YYNGEE. CDR3 in amino acids: CASSAEDWITDTQYF. CDR3 nucleotide sequence: TGTGCCAGCAGCGCGGAGGACTGGATCACAGATACGCAGTATTTT.

This rearrangement joins TRBV5-1 to TRBJ1-3; TRBD1 matches 11 bases. This CDR3 contains 15 residues. The germline gives CDR1 SGHRS, CDR2 YFSETQ. J gave up 8 bases and V 0 bases, and 4 bases lay outside the gene matches. CDR3: CASSLGTGGAYTIYF. CDR3 sequence (DNA): TGCGCCAGCAGCTTGGGGACAGGGGGCGCGTACACCATATATTTT.

The CDR3 loop is CASSPVGSPDFLGYTYEQYF. CDR3 nucleotide sequence: TGTGCCAGCAGCCCCGTGGGCAGTCCGGACTTCCTCGGGTATACCTACGAGCAGTACTTC. This chain links TRBV21-1 with TRBJ2-7; the table's D call of TRBD2 was not tested on the DNA. TRBV21-1 constitutes a pseudogene. The CDR3 sequence is 20 residues long.

This sequence joins TRBV9 and TRBJ2-7; TRBD1 matches 9 bases. The CDR3 is 16 amino acids. Germline trimming cut 3 bases from V and 0 bases from J; bases unmatched to any gene: 7. The germline V gene encodes CDR1 SGDLS and CDR2 YYNGEE. CDR3 in DNA: TGTGCCAGCAGCGCATCCGGGACAGGGAGCTCCTACGAGCAGTACTTC. Translation: CASSASGTGSSYEQYF.

The chain couples TRBV7-9 to TRBJ2-2; no clear D. Trimming pared 1 base from V and 1 base from J, leaving 7 bases between. This CDR3 is 15 amino acids long. The V gene's germline CDR1 is SEHNR and CDR2 FQNEAQ (reference sequence). The CDR3 nucleotides read TGTGCCAGCAGCTTAGGATCGGGGAACACCGGGGAGCTGTTTTTT. Its translation is CASSLGSGNTGELFF.

This clone occurred once. The chain uses TRBV11-1 and TRBJ1-1; TRBD1 agrees at 9 bases. J was trimmed by 6 bases and V by 1 base; bases with no gene match: 9. Germline V gene data show CDR1 as SGHAT and CDR2 as FQDESV (reference sequence). The CDR3 consists of 16 residues. This CDR3 reads CASSLDPGQGAPEAFF. The CDR3 bases are TGTGCCAGCAGCTTAGACCCGGGACAGGGTGCCCCTGAAGCTTTCTTT.

The rearrangement joins TRBV18 to TRBJ1-4; 11 bases line up with TRBD1. CDR3 length: 17 residues. Germline-derived CDR1 and CDR2 are KGHSH and LQKENI. The V segment lost 4 bases and the J segment 4 bases; nucleotides outside the gene matches: 8. CDR3 sequence reads: CASSLGQGAANNEKLFF. DNA for the CDR3: TGTGCCAGCTCACTAGGACAGGGGGCGGCCAATAATGAAAAACTGTTTTTT.

The chain has TRBV2 and TRBJ2-3, with 12 bases that match TRBD2. V lost 6 bases, J lost 4 bases, and 5 bases stayed unmatched. The CDR3 length is 15 residues. Germline CDR1 reads SNHLY; CDR2 reads FYNNEI. For the CDR3, the DNA is TGTGCCAGCAGCCCAGGACTAGCGGGGCCAGATACGCAGTATTTT. Protein sequence: CASSPGLAGPDTQYF.

The rearrangement links TRBV5-1 to TRBJ2-2, with TRBD1 as a possible D gene (6 bases). Germline V gives CDR1 SGHRS, CDR2 YFSETQ. Trimming left V 0 bases short and J 1 base short, with 10 bases between. The CDR3 runs to 16 residues. The CDR3 DNA reads TGCGCCAGCAGCTTGGTAGGGGGACAGAACACCGGGGAGCTGTTTTTT. Encoded protein: CASSLVGGQNTGELFF. The whole variable domain, filled in from reference TRBV5-1 and TRBJ2-2, reads KAGVTQTPRYLIKTRGQQVTLSCSPISGHRSVSWYQQTPGQGLQFLFEYFSETQRNKGNFPGRFSGRQFSNSRSEMNVSTLELGDSALYLCASSLVGGQNTGELFFGEGSRLTVL.

The chain recombines TRBV7-2 with TRBJ2-7; no definite D call. CDR3 size: 11 residues. The germline gives CDR1 SGHTA, CDR2 FQGNSA. V was shortened by 5 bases and J by 1 base, with 3 bases between the two germline ends. CDR3 in amino acids: CASSPSYEQYF. In DNA, the CDR3 is TGTGCCAGCAGCCCTTCCTACGAGCAGTACTTC.

The CDR3 DNA sequence: TGTGCCACCAGCATCAGGGCATCCTACAATGAGCAGTTCTTC. This gives the protein CATSIRASYNEQFF. V usage is TRBV15 and J usage is TRBJ2-1, with D perhaps matching TRBD1 (5 bases). Looked up from germline, CDR1 is LNHNV and CDR2 is YYDKDF (reference sequence). Trimming removed 4 bases at V and 1 base at J, with 8 bases between. This CDR3 region has 14 residues.

The V gene is TRBV28, the J gene TRBJ2-3; 8 bases align to TRBD2. The V segment lost 4 bases and the J segment 5 bases; nucleotides outside the gene matches: 11. Germline values: CDR1 MDHEN, CDR2 SYDVKM. This CDR3 spans 16 amino acids. The CDR3 here is CASSSLGAGVVDTQYF. As DNA, the CDR3 is TGTGCCAGCAGTTCTCTGGGAGCGGGAGTGGTAGATACGCAGTATTTT.

The V call is TRBV7-3, the J call TRBJ2-2; TRBD1 matches at 10 bases. Trimming at V came to 2 bases and at J to 0 bases, leaving 3 bases not matched to a gene. CDR1 and CDR2 from the germline V gene are SGHTA and FQGTGA. This CDR3 is 17 amino acids long. CDR3 sequence (DNA): TGTGCCAGCAGCTTACGGGGACAGGGGACGAACACCGGGGAGCTGTTTTTT. As protein: CASSLRGQGTNTGELFF.